This is a list of T cell receptor beta chains from one sample in a study of blood T cell repertoires in COVID-19. TCRdb's copy holds only in-frame clones and misses some; the assay was immunoSEQ multiplex PCR. In the table there are about 250,000 clones, around 91% of which are singletons. Sequencing was performed on PBMCs or T cells enriched from blood (not recorded which). Receptors originate from a woman younger than 30 who had recovered from COVID-19. CDR3s include the opening cysteine and the closing phenylalanine or tryptophan. The D gene is left open where the match is weak. Expanded clones get a size class; other rows say once, few or many, or leave the size out.

j_gene | abundance | d_gene | v_gene | CDR3nt | CDR3aa
TRBJ1-1 | NA | NA | TRBV5-1 | TGCGCCAGCAGCTTGGGAGGGGGAGATGCTTTCTTT | CASSLGGGDAFF
TRBJ2-3 | NA | NA | TRBV30 | TGTGCCTGGAGCGTGGGCAGAAGCACAGATACGCAGTATTTT | CAWSVGRSTDTQYF
TRBJ1-2 | once | NA | TRBV12-5 | TGTGCTAGTGGTTTGGTAGGGGTGGATGGCTACACCTTC | CASGLVGVDGYTF
TRBJ2-5 | once | TRBD2 | TRBV15 | TGTGCCACCAGCGCGGCGGGGGGCGGGGAGACCCAGTACTTC | CATSAAGGGETQYF
TRBJ1-2 | NA | NA | TRBV19 | TGTGCCAGTAGTATAGGGAGACAGACGTTCTATGGCTACACCTTC | CASSIGRQTFYGYTF
TRBJ2-2 | once | TRBD2 | TRBV19 | TGTGCCAGTAGTTCCTGGACTAGTCGTGGCACCGGGGAGCTGTTTTTT | CASSSWTSRGTGELFF
TRBJ1-2 | NA | NA | TRBV30 | TGTGCCTGGAGTTTGGGGCAGGGCACTAACTATGGCTACACCTTC | CAWSLGQGTNYGYTF
TRBJ1-3 | NA | NA | TRBV2 | TGTGCCAGCAGTGAGGCCGGGAACTCTGGAAACACCATATATTTT | CASSEAGNSGNTIYF
TRBJ1-1 | NA | NA | TRBV7-9 | TGTGCCAGCAGCTTAGAGGAGGGGACTGAAGCTTTCTTT | CASSLEEGTEAFF
TRBJ2-1 | once | TRBD2 | TRBV24-1 | TGTGCCACCAGTGATTTCCCTAGCGGGGGCTCCAATGAGCAGTTCTTC | CATSDFPSGGSNEQFF
TRBJ1-1 | NA | TRBD1 | TRBV5-1 | TGCGCCAGCAGCTGGGGGACAGGGGTAGGTACTGAAGCTTTCTTT | CASSWGTGVGTEAFF
TRBJ2-3 | NA | NA | TRBV5-4 | TGTGCCAGCAGCTCCACTAGGGCTAGCACAGATACGCAGTATTTT | CASSSTRASTDTQYF
TRBJ1-5 | NA | TRBD1 | TRBV2 | TGTGCCAGCAGTTCGGGACAGGGTTATCAGCCCCAGCATTTT | CASSSGQGYQPQHF
TRBJ1-2 | NA | TRBD1 | TRBV7-2 | TGTGCCAGCAGCTTAGACCTACAGGGGGGTGGCTACACCTTC | CASSLDLQGGGYTF
TRBJ2-3 | NA | NA | TRBV12-3/TRBV12-4 | TGTGCCAGCAGCCTTGAGAGGGCAGATACGCAGTATTTT | CASSLERADTQYF
TRBJ1-5 | NA | TRBD1 | TRBV10-2 | TGCGCCAGCAGTGAGCCCTACAGGGGGCGAGGACAGCCCCAGCATTTT | CASSEPYRGRGQPQHF
TRBJ2-3 | NA | TRBD2 | TRBV4-2 | TGTGCCAGCAGCCCAAACCGACTAGCGGGGTCCACAGATACGCAGTATTTT | CASSPNRLAGSTDTQYF
TRBJ1-2 | NA | NA | TRBV6-5 | TGTGCCAGCAGCCGCGGACAGACAGCTGGCTACACCTTC | CASSRGQTAGYTF
TRBJ2-1 | NA | NA | TRBV4-1 | TGCGCCAGCAGCCAAGTACTAGAGCGAGGTAAGGATGAGCAGTTCTTC | CASSQVLERGKDEQFF
TRBJ1-2 | NA | NA | TRBV27 | TGTGCCAGCCCAGGGGCTTACGGCTACACCTTC | CASPGAYGYTF
TRBJ2-7 | NA | TRBD2 | TRBV4-1 | TGCGCCAGCAGCCAAGTTCCGGGGGGACCCTACGAGCAGTACTTC | CASSQVPGGPYEQYF
TRBJ2-3 | few | TRBD1 | TRBV2 | TGTGCCAGCAGGGGACAGGGGGCCGCCGCGAATTTT | CASRGQGAAANF
TRBJ1-1 | NA | NA | TRBV19 | TGTGCCAGTAGTGTTGAGCGGGAGGTGAACACTGAAGCTTTCTTT | CASSVEREVNTEAFF
TRBJ1-1 | once | NA | TRBV9 | TGTGCCAGCAGCGTAGGACCCGGGACTGAAGCTTTCTTT | CASSVGPGTEAFF
TRBJ1-6 | NA | NA | TRBV11-2 | TGTGCCAGCAGCTTATTTGACAGCTCCTATAATTCACCCCTCCACTTT | CASSLFDSSYNSPLHF
TRBJ2-5 | NA | NA | TRBV9 | TGTGCCAGCAGCGCCGGGACTTGGGAGACCCAGTACTTC | CASSAGTWETQYF
TRBJ1-2 | NA | NA | TRBV30 | TGTGCCTCCCAGGGGTACTATGGCTACACCTTC | CASQGYYGYTF
TRBJ1-5 | NA | TRBD1 | TRBV29-1 | TGCAGCGTTGAAACAGGGGCGGGGAATCAGCCCCAGCATTTT | CSVETGAGNQPQHF
TRBJ1-6 | NA | TRBD1 | TRBV27 | TGTGCCAGCAGTTCACAGGGGAGGTCCTATAATTCACCCCTCCACTTT | CASSSQGRSYNSPLHF
TRBJ1-6 | NA | NA | TRBV5-3 | TGTGCCAGAAGCTTGGTCCCAGGGAGGCCCTATAATTCACCCCTCCACTTT | CARSLVPGRPYNSPLHF
TRBJ2-7 | NA | NA | TRBV19 | TGTGCCAGTAGTATAGGTCCTGACTTCGGCGAGCAGTACTTC | CASSIGPDFGEQYF
TRBJ1-1 | NA | NA | TRBV10-3 | TGTGCCATTGCTGCAGGGAACACTGAAGCTTTCTTT | CAIAAGNTEAFF
TRBJ1-6 | NA | TRBD1 | TRBV7-3 | TGTGCCAGCACCGATCCTTGGACAGGGGGAGATTCACCCCTCCACTTT | CASTDPWTGGDSPLHF
TRBJ1-2 | NA | TRBD1 | TRBV5-1 | TGCGCCAGCAGCTTGTTCCTTGAAACAGGGGGCCATGGCTACACCTTC | CASSLFLETGGHGYTF
TRBJ1-2 | NA | NA | TRBV6-1 | TGTGCCAGCAGTGAAGTTCTCCCCGGACAGTTCTATGGCTACACCTTC | CASSEVLPGQFYGYTF
TRBJ1-5 | NA | TRBD1 | TRBV6-5 | TGTGCCAGCATCGCAGGGGGCGATCAGCCCCAGCATTTT | CASIAGGDQPQHF
TRBJ1-6 | NA | TRBD1 | TRBV6-5 | TGTGCCAGCAGGATCTCCGGGACAGGCAATTCACCCCTCCACTTT | CASRISGTGNSPLHF
TRBJ1-4 | NA | NA | TRBV2 | TGTGCCAGCAGTGAGTTTCGTAGTAATGAAAAACTGTTTTTT | CASSEFRSNEKLFF
TRBJ1-2 | NA | NA | TRBV28 | TGTGCCAGCACCCTACCGGGGGCTAACTATGGCTACACCTTC | CASTLPGANYGYTF
TRBJ1-5 | NA | NA | TRBV28 | TGTGCCAGCAGTAGGGGGAGTCAGCCCCAGCATTTT | CASSRGSQPQHF
TRBJ2-1 | NA | TRBD1 | TRBV12-3/TRBV12-4 | TGTGCCAGCAGCCCCAGGGGGCTGGATGAGCAGTTCTTC | CASSPRGLDEQFF
TRBJ2-3 | NA | TRBD2 | TRBV15 | TGTGCCACCAGCAGGGGACTAGAGGTAGATACGCAGTATTTT | CATSRGLEVDTQYF
TRBJ2-7 | NA | NA | TRBV4-2 | TGTGCCAGCAGCCAAGTGTCGGGGAACGACCTCTACGCCGAGCAGTACTTC | CASSQVSGNDLYAEQYF
TRBJ2-5 | NA | TRBD1 | TRBV5-6 | TGTGCCAGCAGCTTGGGGACAGGGATCCAAGAGACCCAGTACTTC | CASSLGTGIQETQYF
TRBJ1-5 | NA | NA | TRBV12-3/TRBV12-4 | TGTGCCAGCAGGGAGGGTGGACAGCCCCAGCATTTT | CASREGGQPQHF
TRBJ1-4 | NA | NA | TRBV21-1 | TGTGCCAGCAGCAAAGGTCTGGACAGAACTAATGAAAAACTGTTTTTT | CASSKGLDRTNEKLFF
TRBJ2-6 | NA | NA | TRBV10-3 | TGTGCCATCAGTGAGTCTGGAGGAGCTGGGGCCAACGTCCTGACTTTC | CAISESGGAGANVLTF
TRBJ2-7 | NA | TRBD1 | TRBV11-2 | TGTGCCAGCAGCTCGGGACAGGGTTACGAAGATGCGCAGTACTTC | CASSSGQGYEDAQYF
TRBJ1-1 | NA | NA | TRBV10-3 | TGTGCCATCAGTGCAGACCGGGGAACTGAAGCTTTCTTT | CAISADRGTEAFF
TRBJ2-5 | NA | NA | TRBV4-1 | TGCGCCAGCAGCCAAGGGGGGAGGGAGACCCAGTACTTC | CASSQGGRETQYF
TRBJ1-5 | NA | NA | TRBV7-2 | TGTGCCAGCAGCTACTATAGCAATCAGCCCCAGCATTTT | CASSYYSNQPQHF
TRBJ2-7 | NA | TRBD1 | TRBV23-1 | TGCGCCAGCAGTCAGGCCGGGACAGGGTGCGAGCAGTACTTC | CASSQAGTGCEQYF
TRBJ2-1 | NA | TRBD1 | TRBV7-2 | TGTGCCAGCAGCCTCCGGGACAGGTACAATGAGCAGTTCTTC | CASSLRDRYNEQFF
TRBJ2-7 | NA | TRBD2 | TRBV5-1 | TGCGCCAGCAGCAAAACTAGCGGGGGCCCCTACGAGCAGTACTTC | CASSKTSGGPYEQYF
TRBJ2-2 | NA | NA | TRBV24-1 | TGTGCCACCACTCCCAATCAGGGGACCCCCGGGGAGCTGTTTTTT | CATTPNQGTPGELFF
TRBJ1-4 | NA | NA | TRBV5-1 | TGCGCCAGCAGCTTACAAGCTACCCAGGGGGAAAAACTGTTTTTT | CASSLQATQGEKLFF
TRBJ2-7 | few | TRBD1 | TRBV7-9 | TGTGCCAGCAGCTTAGTTGAGACAGGGGGTTCCTACGAGCAGTACTTC | CASSLVETGGSYEQYF
TRBJ1-2 | NA | TRBD1 | TRBV5-1 | TGCGCCAGCAGCTCCGTCCAGGGACAGACAAACTATGGCTACACCTTC | CASSSVQGQTNYGYTF
TRBJ2-7 | NA | NA | TRBV3-1/TRBV3-2 | TGTGCCAGCAGCCATGATCAGGGCGAGCAGTACTTC | CASSHDQGEQYF
TRBJ2-7 | once | TRBD1 | TRBV7-2 | TGTGCCAGCAGCTCCACCGGGACAGGGGCATACGAGCAGTACTTC | CASSSTGTGAYEQYF